The clone carrying this TCR beta chain was seen at least ten times. This sample is drawn from a study of T cells after yellow fever vaccination. TCRdb itself ran the 5' RACE reads through MiXCR, one entry per CDR3 protein. The repertoire includes a few hundred thousand distinct CDR3 sequences, about 3.7% of them detected once, and under 20% sits in the top ten. The CDR3 is 13 amino acids. The germline gives CDR1 DFQATT, CDR2 SNEGSKA (reference sequence). The starting material was PBMCs, obtained 15 days after the yellow fever booster vaccination. This receptor was taken from a man between 18 and 35 years old who received the YFV17D yellow fever vaccine. The V and J genes are TRBV20-1 and TRBJ2-3; TRBD2 matches at 15 bases. Written as DNA, the CDR3 is TGCAACCCGGGACTAGCGGGAGGAGATACGCAGTATTTT. Amino acid sequence: CNPGLAGGDTQYF.